One sample yielded the 10 T cell receptor beta chains listed below, sequenced in a study of tumor-infiltrating lymphocytes in primary liver carcinoma (dated by TCRdb to the late 2010s). Without any cell sorting, total RNA and DNA were co-extracted from about 20-30 mg of bulk tissue using the AllPrep DNA/RNA mini kit. The sequencer listed for this sample is Illumina HiSeq 2500. A constant-region primer and ProtoScript II reverse transcriptase were used to reverse-transcribe TCRbeta-specific cDNA from around 530 ng total RNA. Construction of the TCRbeta libraries relied on three nested rounds of multiplex PCR, following a slightly modified ARM-PCR procedure. Multiplex TRBV1-TRBV30 forward primers and a Cbeta reverse primer were used in the first two PCR rounds, each of which was run for 9 to 11 cycles. Starting from the raw public reads, TCRdb applied fastp trimming at Q25, assembled clones with MiXCR and retained in-frame beta chains. All rows with the same CDR3 protein become a single entry with the most common DNA and genes. This sample has approximately 79,000 distinct CDR3 sequences in its table, and roughly three quarters of those were observed once. About a quarter of the sample is held by the ten biggest clonotypes.

Material: liver tumor tissue from sampling region 4. The cell subset or site label corresponds to: tumor region T4, right-lateral pole. The receptors shown here come from a middle-aged man with primary liver carcinoma and hepatitis B virus infection.

In its sample, this clonotype was seen a few times. A read error is possible here, since a much larger clone lies one base away. The final CDR3 position lacks the conserved phenylalanine or tryptophan, pointing to a likely read error. The V and J genes are TRBV7-9 and TRBJ2-3; D is perhaps TRBD1 or TRBD2 (5 bases each). Germline lookup yields CDR1 SEHNR and CDR2 FQNEAQ (reference sequence). This CDR3 contains 12 residues. V was clipped by 9 bases and J by 0 bases, with 7 bases between them. CDR3 nucleotides: TGTGCCAGTGAGGGGAGCACAGATACGCAGTATTCT. Translation: CASEGSTDTQYS.

The gene calls are TRBV5-6 and TRBJ2-5, with D tentatively TRBD1 (5 bases). V lost 1 base, J lost 5 bases, and 15 bases lay in between. In germline, CDR1 is SGHDT, CDR2 YYEEEE. This CDR3 comprises 15 residues. The CDR3 here is CASSLQGARRETQYF. For the CDR3, the DNA is TGTGCCAGCAGCTTGCAAGGGGCCCGTCGGGAGACCCAGTACTTC.

Regarding this clonotype: The conserved phenylalanine or tryptophan is not found at the CDR3 terminus, so this likely reflects a read error. The chain recombines TRBV28 with TRBJ1-4; a weak D match, TRBD1 (5 bases). Germline V lookup: CDR1 MDHEN, CDR2 SYDVKM. The CDR3 runs to 14 residues. V lost 3 bases to trimming and J lost 4 bases, with 9 bases between them. The CDR3 bases are TGTGCCAGCAGTTTTCCCGGGGGTAATGAAAAACTGTTTTTA. Its protein product is CASSFPGGNEKLFL.

In its sample, this clonotype was seen a few times. It may be a read error: a sequence one base away is much more abundant. The rearrangement joins TRBV6-1 to TRBJ2-1; 13 bases match TRBD2. After removal of 7 bases from V and 8 bases from J, the junction contained 11 bases not matched to a gene. This CDR3 spans 16 amino acids. Germline CDR1 reads MNHNS; CDR2 reads SASEGT. This CDR3 reads CASNANPGTSGDEQFF. CDR3 sequence (DNA): TGTGCCAGCAACGCTAATCCCGGGACTAGCGGGGATGAGCAGTTCTTC.

As to this clonotype: Germline and junction disagree at one end, which may indicate a read error. CDR3 bases: TGTGCCAGCAGCTTTGATCGGGACAAGATCGGCACCGGGGAGCTGTCTTTT. Translation: CASSFDRDKIGTGELSF. V usage is TRBV11-2 and J usage is TRBJ2-2; D is possibly TRBD1 (6 bases). There are 17 residues in the CDR3. CDR1 SGHAT and CDR2 FQNNGV come from the germline V gene.

About this clonotype: In this CDR3 the conserved last residue, phenylalanine or tryptophan, is missing, so a read error is likely. CDR3 sequence reads: CASSQEPIDGDSYNEQFI. DNA for the CDR3: TGCGCCAGCAGCCAAGAACCGATAGACGGTGACTCCTACAATGAGCAGTTCATC. The chain employs TRBV4-1 and TRBJ2-1; D uncertain. CDR1 is MGHRA, CDR2 YSYEKL, per germline. V gave up 0 bases and J gave up 0 bases, with 15 bases separating them. The CDR3 is 18 amino acids.

The chain employs TRBV11-2 and TRBJ2-7; 9 nucleotides agree with TRBD1. Germline V gene data show CDR1 as SGHAT and CDR2 as FQNNGV. V shed 7 bases, J shed 6 bases, and the junction held 13 bases outside the gene matches. The CDR3 has 15 residues. The CDR3 loop reads CASNSTGGRMCEQYF. CDR3 in DNA: TGTGCCAGCAACTCTACAGGGGGCCGGATGTGCGAGCAGTACTTC.

For this clonotype: The junction departs from the called germline gene at one end, perhaps through a read error. The chain carries TRBV11-2 and TRBJ2-3; 7 bases match TRBD2. CDR3 size: 15 residues. Germline CDR1 reads SGHAT; CDR2 reads FQNNGV. The CDR3 loop reads CASNLLAFSADTQYF. Written as DNA, the CDR3 is TGTGCCAGCAACTTACTAGCGTTCAGCGCAGATACGCAGTATTTT.

This clonotype was seen only a few times. Given a much more abundant clone one base away, this may be a read error. The chain carries TRBV7-9 and TRBJ2-1, with a weak D call TRBD2 (6 bases). The CDR3 is 15 amino acids. The germline V gene encodes CDR1 SEHNR and CDR2 FQNEAQ (reference sequence). CDR3 coding DNA: TGTACCAGCAGCCCCCGGGGGACGAGGGGCAATGAGCAGTTCTTC. As protein: CTSSPRGTRGNEQFF. The complete variable domain, with remaining parts taken from reference TRBV7-9 and TRBJ2-1, reads DTGVSQNPRHKITKRGQNVTFRCDPISEHNRLYWYRQTLGQGPEFLTYFQNEAQLEKSRLLSDRFSAERPKGSFSTLEIQRTEQGDSAMYLCTSSPRGTRGNEQFFGPGTRLTVL.

A remark on this clonotype: The junction differs from germline at one of its ends, possibly a read error. The rearrangement uses TRBV6-6 and TRBJ2-2; 11 bases map to TRBD2. CDR1 and CDR2 from the germline V gene are MNHNY and SVGAGI (reference sequence). The CDR3 consists of 16 residues. The CDR3 nucleotides read TGTGCCAGCAGTCCACTAGCGGGAGAAAACACCGGGGAGCTGCTTTTT. It specifies CASSPLAGENTGELLF.